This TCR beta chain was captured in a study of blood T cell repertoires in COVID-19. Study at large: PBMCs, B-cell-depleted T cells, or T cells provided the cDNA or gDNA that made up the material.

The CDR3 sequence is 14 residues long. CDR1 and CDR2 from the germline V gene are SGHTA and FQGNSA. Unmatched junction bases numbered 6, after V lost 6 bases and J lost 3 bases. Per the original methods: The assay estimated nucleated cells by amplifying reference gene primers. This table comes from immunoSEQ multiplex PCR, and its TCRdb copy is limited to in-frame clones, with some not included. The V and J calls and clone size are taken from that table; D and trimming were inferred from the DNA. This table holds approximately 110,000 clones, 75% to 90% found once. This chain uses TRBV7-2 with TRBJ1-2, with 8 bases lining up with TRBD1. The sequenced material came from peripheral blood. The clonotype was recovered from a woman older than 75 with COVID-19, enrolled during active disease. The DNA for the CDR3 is TGTGCCAGCAGTCCGACAGGGGACGACTATGGCTACACCTTC. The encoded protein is CASSPTGDDYGYTF. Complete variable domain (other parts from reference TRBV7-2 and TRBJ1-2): GAGVSQSPSNKVTEKGKDVELRCDPISGHTALYWYRQSLGQGLEFLIYFQGNSAPDKSGLPSDRFSAERTGGSVSTLTIQRTQQEDSAVYLCASSPTGDDYGYTFGSGTRLTVV.